The entry that follows covers one TCR beta chain sequence. The clone's antigen remains unknown. No base-level quality is on record; no much larger clone is a single base apart. To identify antigen-specific CD4+ T cell clonotypes by their expansion, the ViraFEST assay first stimulated PBMC with viral peptide pools and then applied TCR sequencing. After 10 to 11 days of culture, CD4+ T cells were isolated with the EasySep CD4+ T cell isolation kit. PCR-confirmed SARS-CoV-2 infection had occurred in convalescent patients between March and December 2020, before the Alpha, Beta and Delta variants emerged in the United States. Two million PBMC per well were cultured with 10 ug/ml peptides in IMDM containing approximately 4.5% human AB serum, roughly 10 IU/ml IL-2 and gentamicin. Half of the culture medium was replaced with fresh IL-2-containing medium on days 3 and 7. Unless otherwise noted, each peptide stimulation condition was cultured in triplicate wells. PBMC were separated from whole blood using Ficoll-Paque Plus gradient centrifugation and were then either cryopreserved at -140C or used fresh. The QIAamp micro DNA kit was used to extract genomic DNA from the cultured CD4+ T cells.

The data are from a study of vaccination effects on CD4 cells after COVID-19 (dated 2022 in TCRdb). For context, the study as a whole: Two doses of either the BNT162b2 or the mRNA-1273 mRNA SARS-CoV-2 vaccine were administered to participants. Pre-vaccine samples were collected from two convalescent patients 16 days and one week before the first dose, corresponding to 142 and 148 days after COVID-19 diagnosis. In both COVID-19 convalescent patients and infection-naive vaccine recipients, the study compared SARS-CoV-2 spike-specific CD4+ TCR repertoires from before mRNA vaccination with those from after it. The full study included over 8 COVID-19 convalescent patients and a few SARS-CoV-2-naive healthy vaccine recipients. Cultures from other donors in the study were sequenced with the Oncomine TCR Beta short-read assay on an Illumina iSeq 100.

The investigation overall reported the following: Only a small number of convalescent patients were included, and no early post-infection timepoints were available, which limited the study. In convalescent patients, the post-vaccine spike-reactive repertoire consisted mainly of new vaccine-induced clones, largely distinct from infection-induced clones. Marked clonal contraction was observed in both infection-induced and vaccine-induced clones at late post-vaccination timepoints, consistent with waning T cell responses.

Receptor libraries were prepared by the immunoSEQ multiplex PCR assay. DNA from the cultured, isolated CD4+ T cells was subjected to TCR beta CDR3 sequencing. The original methods were these. Non-productive TCR sequences were removed, reads were trimmed to the CDR3 region, and CDR3s of at least 7 amino acids were retained. Antigen-specific clonotypes were identified with the MANAFEST web app by comparing expansion in peptide wells against reference cultures. To count as positive, a clone had to show expansion at FDR<0.05 compared with the reference and with all other wells, an odds ratio above 5, and a frequency above 0.1% in two replicate wells. A clonotype was defined as cross-reactive if the clonotype was significantly expanded both in SARS-CoV-2 spike wells and in at least one common cold coronavirus spike condition. Levenshtein distance calculated with the stringdist R package was used to assess CDR3 similarity, and unrooted trees were constructed with ape in R 3.6.1. Sourced from immuneACCESS, this table was stored by TCRdb with only in-frame sequences that have V and J called. A share of the clones is absent; for the studies checked, an unresolved V gene accounts for under half, and the remainder has no known explanation. D and trimming come from the DNA, and the V and J calls and clone size come from that table. This sample gives tens of thousands of clones in total; about 80% of them show up just once. Roughly 37% of the sample lies in the top ten.

Sequenced material: CD4+ T cells from PBMCs cultured with a peptide pool, taken before COVID-19 vaccination. This clonotype was obtained from a human donor who had a prior SARS-CoV-2 infection.

The CDR3 corresponds to CASSRGLASYPDTQYF. The sequence in DNA is TGTGCCAGCAGCCGGGGGCTAGCGTCCTATCCAGATACGCAGTATTTT. Recombination linked TRBV5-6 to TRBJ2-3; the D gene could be TRBD1 or TRBD2, each one agreeing over 6 bases. The V end loses 4 bases and the J end loses 4 bases, and a stretch of 19 bases separates them. The CDR3 holds 16 amino acids from the cysteine to the phenylalanine. The retained sequence is limited to the CDR3, 48 bases, with the frame set at the first base. For CDR1 and CDR2, the germline V gene lists SGHDT and YYEEEE.